The 9 T cell receptor beta chains below were found in one sample sequenced in a study of shared clonotypes between healthy human individuals. Using immunoSEQ multiplex PCR, the repertoire was profiled, and TCRdb retains in-frame clones only, with some absent. The sample records 2 million to 2.5 million clones, approximately 93% being singletons. What was sequenced was naive CD4+ T cells from PBMCs. The sample's subset: CD45RA+ positively selected. Receptors originate from a man between 18 and 29 years old in good health. Some clones in this sample may be carry-over from other donors' samples.

As regards this clone: Different DNA sequences within this sample yield the same CDR3. The genes are TRBV5-4 and TRBJ2-7; 10 bases fit TRBD2. Germline V CDR1 and CDR2: SGHNT, YYREEE (reference sequence). J lost 3 bases, V lost 0 bases, and 3 bases had no gene match. This CDR3 has 15 residues. DNA of the CDR3: TGTGCCAGCAGCTTGGCACTAGCGGGGATCTACGAGCAGTACTTC. Translating gives CASSLALAGIYEQYF. The full variable domain, completed using reference TRBV5-4 and TRBJ2-7, is ETGVTQSPTHLIKTRGQQVTLRCSSQSGHNTVSWYQQALGQGPQFIFQYYREEENGRGNFPPRFSGLQFPNYSSELNVNALELDDSALYLCASSLALAGIYEQYFGPGTRLTVT.

The CDR3 sequence: CASSSGQTKYNEQFF. The CDR3 DNA reads as TGTGCCAGCAGTTCAGGACAGACCAAATACAATGAGCAGTTCTTC. This chain joins TRBV27 and TRBJ2-1; D is possibly TRBD1 (6 bases). CDR3 size: 15 residues. V dropped 4 bases and J dropped 4 bases, with 14 bases sitting between them. Germline CDR1 MNHEY, CDR2 SMNVEV (reference sequence).

This clone was detected once. The CDR3: CASSQWERGNGELFF. The CDR3 coding sequence is TGTGCCAGCAGCCAATGGGAGAGGGGGAACGGGGAGCTGTTTTTT. V gene TRBV14 combines with J gene TRBJ2-2; D is possibly TRBD1 (6 bases). Germline CDR1 reads SGHDN; CDR2 reads FVKESK. Trimming shortened V by 2 bases and J by 7 bases, and 14 bases separated the two germline ends. The length of the CDR3 is 15 residues.

The chain combines TRBV5-6 with TRBJ2-2; no firm D call. The V gene lost 0 bases and the J gene lost 8 bases, with 20 bases spanning the gap. The CDR3 extends over 17 amino acids. Per the germline V gene, CDR1 is SGHDT and CDR2 is YYEEEE. The CDR3, as DNA: TGTGCCAGCAGCTTGGTGTACTGGTTCGGCAGTGGAGGGGAGCTGTTTTTT. Translation gives CASSLVYWFGSGGELFF.

Here the CDR3 reads CASSLARIDVGTKLFF. CDR3 sequence (DNA): TGTGCCAGTAGCCTCGCTAGGATCGATGTTGGTACAAAACTGTTTTTT. V gene TRBV19 combines with J gene TRBJ1-4; no reliable D call. The CDR3 spans 16 residues. V was shortened by 6 bases and J by 10 bases, with 24 bases between the two germline ends. Germline lookup yields CDR1 LNHDA and CDR2 SQIVND (reference sequence).

The rearrangement uses TRBV5-1 and TRBJ2-7; D not resolved. Trimming pared 4 bases from V and 3 bases from J, leaving 14 bases between. Germline loops: CDR1 SGHRS, CDR2 YFSETQ. This CDR3 is 14 amino acids long. The CDR3, as DNA: TGCGCCAGCAGCCCCCGCGGAAGGGACTACGAGCAGTACTTC. Encoded protein: CASSPRGRDYEQYF.

V and J are TRBV28 and TRBJ2-7; D is tentatively TRBD1 or TRBD2 (6 bases each). Germline values: CDR1 MDHEN, CDR2 SYDVKM. The CDR3 is 15 amino acids. V was pared by 6 bases and J by 5 bases, with 20 bases between. CDR3 bases: TGTGCCAGCAGAACGTCCGGGGGCCTCCCCCACGAGCAGTACTTC. It yields the protein CASRTSGGLPHEQYF. Using reference TRBV28 and TRBJ2-7 for the parts outside the CDR3, the full variable domain is DVKVTQSSRYLVKRTGEKVFLECVQDMDHENMFWYRQDPGLGLRLIYFSYDVKMKEKGDIPEGYSVSREKKERFSLILESASTNQTSMYLCASRTSGGLPHEQYFGPGTRLTVT.

The V and J genes are TRBV19 and TRBJ2-2; 7 bases fit TRBD2. The CDR3 totals 15 residues. Germline values: CDR1 LNHDA, CDR2 SQIVND (reference sequence). V shed 4 bases, J shed 8 bases, and the junction held 10 bases outside the gene matches. The CDR3 region is CASSTPGGSLGELFF. CDR3 bases: TGTGCCAGTAGTACTCCCGGCGGGAGCCTGGGGGAGCTGTTTTTT.

V and J are TRBV28 and TRBJ1-4, with D perhaps TRBD1 (5 bases). The CDR3 runs to 13 residues. Trimming took off 10 bases at V and 7 bases at J, with 16 bases between the two ends. Germline-derived CDR1 and CDR2 are MDHEN and SYDVKM. The CDR3 here is CATAGGAGEKLFF. The CDR3 DNA reads TGTGCCACCGCGGGAGGGGCGGGTGAAAAACTGTTTTTT.